This TCR beta chain was sequenced during a study of shared clonotypes between healthy human individuals. Looking at the study overall: CD4 naive cells filled three plates per donor, CD4 memory three, CD8 naive two and CD8 memory one. Findings and limits, study-wide: Memory subsets generally showed smaller estimated richness than naive subsets did.

A word on this clone: Antigen: not known.

V gave up 2 bases and J gave up 4 bases, with 11 bases separating them. Germline CDR1 is LNHDA and CDR2 is SQIVND (reference sequence). The CDR3 covers 15 residues. Produced via immunoSEQ multiplex PCR; TCRdb's table is partial and in-frame only. The table includes 2.3 million or so clones, 85% to 95% detected once. Sequencing used naive CD4+ T cells from PBMCs. Subset: CD45RA+ positively selected. The TCR sequence derives from a man younger than 30 in good health. Some clones in this sample may be carry-over from other donors' samples. The chain has TRBV19 and TRBJ2-2, with D possibly called TRBD1 or TRBD2 (5 bases each). In DNA, the CDR3 is TGTGCCAGTAGTATAAAGGGGAGACTCACCGGGGAGCTGTTTTTT. It codes for CASSIKGRLTGELFF.